The sequence of this T cell receptor (beta chain) was determined in a study of T-cell memory formation after mild COVID-19. As for the study in general: TCR clusters mostly belonged to single donors.

The CDR3 is made up of 13 amino acids. The V end lost 3 bases, the J end lost 7 bases, and 13 bases lay between the germline ends. CDR1 ENHRY and CDR2 SYGVKD come from the germline V gene. Notes on this clonotype: Its target is not known.

MiXCR was run by TCRdb on the 5' RACE reads, yielding one entry per CDR3 protein. This sample has approximately 250,000 distinct CDR3 sequences, with approximately 15% found just once. The study, taken as a whole, reports: What remained unconfirmed was the SARS-CoV-2 specificity of second-wave clones peaking on day 37.

Specimen: PBMCs or a T cell subset sorted from them (not recorded which). The chain employs TRBV10-3 and TRBJ2-7, with TRBD2 as a possible D gene (5 bases). The source of this sequence is a man aged 18 to 30 who had mild COVID-19 (a few samples of this study predate the infection). Cell type and time point are not known. The CDR3 loop is CAISDAADWEQYV. The CDR3 DNA reads TGTGCCATCAGTGACGCGGCGGACTGGGAGCAGTACGTC.